The text below deals with one TCR beta chain. In this CDR3 the conserved last residue, phenylalanine or tryptophan, is missing, so a read error is likely. CDR1 SGHRS and CDR2 YFSETQ come from the germline V gene. CDR3 size: 12 residues. Between the trimmed V and J ends, which lost 0 bases and 14 bases, there was a span of 11 bases. The source of the sample is a study of regulatory T cells in long-lasting Graves disease. The time point: newly diagnosed GD, antithyroid drugs for less than 3 months. Following extraction of RNA from PBMCs, that RNA was used to make the TCR library. Graves' disease diagnosis used American Thyroid Association guidelines. Combining iRepertoire HTBI primers with Arm-PCR of CDR3 regions, the authors built TCR beta libraries. Via MiXCR, TCRdb re-called the multiplex PCR reads, giving one row per CDR3 protein. The table has about 540,000 distinct CDR3 sequences, roughly 14% seen once.

Separately, the same data were catalogued under a study of T cells in Graves' hyperthyroidism and ophthalmopathy. As that report states: First-round RT-PCR with HTBI primers amplified the TCR CDR3 region.

This clonotype was sampled from a man in his thirties or forties with Graves disease. The chain is built from TRBV5-1 and TRBJ1-4; D is undetermined. The specimen comprised peripheral blood mononuclear cells (PBMCs), sampled at new diagnosis, from a patient treated with antithyroid drugs. CDR3: CASSLESGYLFL. Written as DNA, the CDR3 is TGCGCCAGCAGCTTGGAATCGGGTTACCTGTTTTTA.